The clone carrying this T cell receptor (beta chain) came up a few times. A sample-barcoded 5' primer and a J-beta primer mix were used in a second PCR of roughly 6 to 11 cycles. The template-switch adaptor was a 5' adaptor with 12 random nucleotides. It tagged each cDNA molecule. There were at least 2.5 million CDR3-containing paired-end reads obtained from each sample. One entry per CDR3 protein, called by TCRdb with MiXCR from the 5' RACE reads. This table has some 710,000 distinct CDR3 sequences, around half appearing once. The sample is drawn from a study of blood T cells in healthy people across ages. Researchers report isolating at least 6 million PBMCs per sample. Germline CDR1 reads MNHEY; CDR2 reads SMNVEV (reference sequence). The CDR3 covers 16 residues. V lost 10 bases to trimming and J lost 0 bases; unmatched junction nucleotides: 8.

The sequenced sample consisted of blood. The sequence was collected from a man older than 75 in good health. The chain links TRBV27 to TRBJ2-7, with 14 bases matching TRBD2. In nucleotides, the CDR3 is TGTGCCACCAGACTAGCGGGAGGGCCGAGCTCCTACGAGCAGTACTTC. Translating gives CATRLAGGPSSYEQYF.